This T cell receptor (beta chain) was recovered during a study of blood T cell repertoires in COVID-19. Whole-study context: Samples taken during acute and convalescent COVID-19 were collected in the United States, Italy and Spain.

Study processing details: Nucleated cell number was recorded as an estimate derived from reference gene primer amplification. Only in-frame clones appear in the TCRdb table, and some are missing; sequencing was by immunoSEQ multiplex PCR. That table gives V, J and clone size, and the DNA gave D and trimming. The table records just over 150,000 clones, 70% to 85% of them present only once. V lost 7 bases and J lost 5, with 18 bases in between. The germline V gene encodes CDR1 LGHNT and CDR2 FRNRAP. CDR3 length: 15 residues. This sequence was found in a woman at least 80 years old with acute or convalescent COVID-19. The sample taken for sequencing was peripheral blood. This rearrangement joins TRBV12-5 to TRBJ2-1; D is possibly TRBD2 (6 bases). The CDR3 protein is CASAPGSGWNNEQFF. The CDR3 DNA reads TGTGCTAGTGCCCCAGGAAGCGGGTGGAACAATGAGCAGTTCTTC.